These T cell receptor beta chains were read from a single sample in a study of blood T cell repertoires in COVID-19. Clones were read by immunoSEQ multiplex PCR, and TCRdb kept only the in-frame ones, dropping some. The sample records some 320,000 clones, over 85% being singletons. Input material: peripheral blood. The receptor source for this set is a woman in her twenties or thirties with COVID-19, enrolled during active disease. Both conserved end residues are part of each CDR3.

V gene: TRBV28
CDR3 length: 15
CDR3 protein: CASNGGSSGANVLTF

V gene: TRBV5-1
CDR3 length: 14
CDR3 protein: CASSTGTGKYGYTF

V gene: TRBV4-1
CDR3 length: 18
CDR3 protein: CASSPIPTGTNYPSGYTF

V gene: TRBV6-5
CDR3 length: 15
CDR3 protein: CASRRQGANLPEAFF

V gene: TRBV6-2/TRBV6-3
CDR3 length: 14
CDR3 protein: CASSYLVVADTQYF

V gene: TRBV11-2
CDR3 length: 14
CDR3 protein: CASSLVSVGNTIYF

V gene: TRBV6-6
CDR3 length: 16
CDR3 protein: CASSYSGGGVPGELFF

V gene: TRBV6-5
CDR3 length: 15
CDR3 protein: CASSYGEGWNTEAFF

V gene: TRBV2
CDR3 length: 15
CDR3 protein: CASSEGTVPSYEQYF

V gene: TRBV5-6
CDR3 length: 14
CDR3 protein: CASSLREGQETQYF

V gene: TRBV7-9
CDR3 length: 14
CDR3 protein: CASRPTGFRVGAFF

V gene: TRBV5-1
CDR3 length: 15
CDR3 protein: CASSLAQGGGYEQYF

V gene: TRBV19
CDR3 length: 14
CDR3 protein: CASSWGRGNTEAFF

V gene: TRBV11-2
CDR3 length: 15
CDR3 protein: CATQGGGTMNTEAFF

V gene: TRBV19
CDR3 length: 12
CDR3 protein: CASSFTGYGYTF

V gene: TRBV28
CDR3 length: 13
CDR3 protein: CASSTGSQETQYF

V gene: TRBV10-3
CDR3 length: 13
CDR3 protein: CAIRSISGNTIYF

V gene: TRBV14
CDR3 length: 17
CDR3 protein: CASSHLQERASGNTIYF

V gene: TRBV5-6
CDR3 length: 13
CDR3 protein: CASSSPGLYGYTF

V gene: TRBV5-8
CDR3 length: 14
CDR3 protein: CASSLAVRAYEQYF

V gene: TRBV6-5
CDR3 length: 15
CDR3 protein: CASARLAGGNNEQFF

V gene: TRBV29-1
CDR3 length: 14
CDR3 protein: CSFLGGGSTDTQYF

V gene: TRBV5-1
CDR3 length: 15
CDR3 protein: CASSLRRTSTDTQYF

V gene: TRBV28
CDR3 length: 13
CDR3 protein: CASRDTGGREQYF

V gene: TRBV24-1
CDR3 length: 17
CDR3 protein: CATSVRLAGADTDTQYF

V gene: TRBV19
CDR3 length: 12
CDR3 protein: CACAGDYNEQFF

V gene: TRBV5-4
CDR3 length: 15
CDR3 protein: CASSGGTAFPGELFF

V gene: TRBV11-2
CDR3 length: 16
CDR3 protein: CASSRTSGGNTDTQYF

V gene: TRBV5-1
CDR3 length: 14
CDR3 protein: CASSPTPRGEKLFF

V gene: TRBV2
CDR3 length: 16
CDR3 protein: CASSGTPTGGTGGYTF

V gene: TRBV12-3/TRBV12-4
CDR3 length: 13
CDR3 protein: CASSFRGAGGYTF

V gene: TRBV4-1
CDR3 length: 16
CDR3 protein: CASSQVGTGKIRGYTF

V gene: TRBV13
CDR3 length: 14
CDR3 protein: CASIKTGLNEKLFF

V gene: TRBV2
CDR3 length: 12
CDR3 protein: CAGQQDYYGYTF

V gene: TRBV14
CDR3 length: 17
CDR3 protein: CASSQAATAMYQETQYF

V gene: TRBV2
CDR3 length: 13
CDR3 protein: CASSVREGTEAFF

V gene: TRBV7-9
CDR3 length: 14
CDR3 protein: CASRTGTGDAPLHF

V gene: TRBV18
CDR3 length: 14
CDR3 protein: CASSPGSTSETQYF

V gene: TRBV6-5
CDR3 length: 14
CDR3 protein: CASRGQGENYGYTF

V gene: TRBV7-9
CDR3 length: 17
CDR3 protein: CASSLVQRGANTGELFF

V gene: TRBV27
CDR3 length: 17
CDR3 protein: CASRTGTSGTLGETQYF

V gene: TRBV29-1
CDR3 length: 13
CDR3 protein: CSAVAVPSYEQYF

V gene: TRBV6-5
CDR3 length: 13
CDR3 protein: CASSTLGRPEAFF

V gene: TRBV30
CDR3 length: 14
CDR3 protein: CAWGQGDSTDTQYF

V gene: TRBV10-1
CDR3 length: 15
CDR3 protein: CASSGTPGQEETQYF

V gene: TRBV25-1
CDR3 length: 14
CDR3 protein: CASSSGITGSPLHF

V gene: TRBV7-6
CDR3 length: 16
CDR3 protein: CASSLATLELNSPLHF

V gene: TRBV11-2
CDR3 length: 14
CDR3 protein: CASSSTGLKSPLHF

V gene: TRBV18
CDR3 length: 14
CDR3 protein: CASSWTGVNTEAFF

V gene: TRBV7-8
CDR3 length: 16
CDR3 protein: CASSPRQGGVTDTQYF

V gene: TRBV14
CDR3 length: 16
CDR3 protein: CASSQADIARQGPLHF